This entry lists 28 T cell receptor beta chains sequenced from one sample in a study of blood T cell repertoires in COVID-19. Profiling relied on immunoSEQ multiplex PCR, and the TCRdb table lists in-frame clones only, not all of them. This table has roughly 500,000 clones, about 88% appearing once. The sample was peripheral blood. Receptors were obtained from a man aged 18 to 35 with COVID-19, enrolled during active disease.

J is TRBJ1-2 and V is TRBV11-2, with TRBD1 matching 10 bases. This CDR3 comprises 15 residues. CDR1 is SGHAT and CDR2 is FQNNGV in the germline V gene. The V gene end was trimmed by 4 bases and the J gene end by 4 bases; junction bases not matched to a gene: 6. CDR3 DNA sequence: TGTGCCAGCAGCTCCCCGGGACAGGGGACCTATGGCTACACCTTC. Its translation: CASSSPGQGTYGYTF.

This rearrangement joins TRBV18 to TRBJ1-2, with D perhaps matching TRBD1 (5 bases). V lost 0 bases, J lost 4 bases, and 9 bases lay in between. The CDR3 is made up of 14 amino acids. Germline CDR1 is KGHSH and CDR2 is LQKENI. Here the CDR3 reads CASSPPQGIYGYTF. In DNA form, the CDR3 reads TGTGCCAGCTCACCACCGCAGGGTATCTATGGCTACACCTTC.

The J gene is TRBJ1-5, the V gene TRBV9; perhaps TRBD1 as D (5 bases). The CDR3 consists of 15 residues. Trimming took off 0 bases at V and 3 bases at J, with 10 bases between the two ends. The V gene's germline CDR1 is SGDLS and CDR2 YYNGEE. The CDR3 DNA reads as TGTGCCAGCAGCGTAGGCGACAGCTCCAATCAGCCCCAGCATTTT. Protein: CASSVGDSSNQPQHF.

V is TRBV12-3 or TRBV12-4 and J is TRBJ2-7; TRBD2 might be the D (6 bases). CDR3 length equals 13 residues. V lost 3 bases to trimming and J lost 3 bases, with 9 bases between them. The DNA of the CDR3 is TGTGCCAGCAGTTTCGGGACTTACTACGAGCAGTACTTC. Translated: CASSFGTYYEQYF.

This clone was seen once. The rearrangement links TRBV11-2 to TRBJ2-1; 9 bases are a match to TRBD2. Trimming cost V 0 bases and J 14 bases; bases outside gene matches: 5. CDR1 is SGHAT and CDR2 is FQNNGV in the germline V gene. The CDR3 sequence is 13 residues long. The CDR3 spells CASSLDMASGEFF. As DNA, the CDR3 is TGTGCCAGCAGCTTAGATATGGCTAGCGGGGAGTTCTTC.

This chain connects TRBV27 to TRBJ2-3, with 9 nucleotides matching TRBD2. V shed 9 bases and J 7 bases; nucleotides not matched to a gene: 11. The germline gives CDR1 MNHEY, CDR2 SMNVEV (reference sequence). This CDR3 contains 14 residues. CDR3: CASQLAGATNTQYF. As DNA, the CDR3 is TGTGCCAGTCAGTTAGCGGGAGCCACGAATACGCAGTATTTT.

The V and J genes are TRBV7-3 and TRBJ2-1, with TRBD1 identical over 8 bases. The ends lost 3 bases at V and 3 bases at J; junction bases unmatched: 7. CDR1 is SGHTA, CDR2 FQGTGA, per germline. The CDR3 has 16 amino acids. The CDR3 region has the DNA TGTGCCAGCAGCTTTGCCGGGACAGGATACTACAATGAGCAGTTCTTC. The encoded protein is CASSFAGTGYYNEQFF.

This clone was recorded only once. This chain links TRBV6-5 with TRBJ1-5; no firm D call. Trimming removed 6 bases at V and 9 bases at J, with 12 bases between. Germline CDR1 reads MNHEY; CDR2 reads SVGAGI. This CDR3 is built from 12 residues. The CDR3 here is CASSPGNGPQHF. For the CDR3, the DNA is TGTGCCAGCAGCCCCGGGAATGGGCCCCAGCATTTT.

This chain connects TRBV6-6 to TRBJ1-6; no firm D call. CDR1 MNHNY and CDR2 SVGAGI come from the germline V gene (reference sequence). V was cut by 2 bases and J by 7 bases, with 9 bases left in between. CDR3 length: 14 amino acids. The CDR3 protein is CASSYEGANSPLHF. The DNA for the CDR3 is TGTGCCAGCAGTTACGAGGGTGCAAATTCACCCCTCCACTTT.

The chain links TRBV5-4 to TRBJ2-1, with D perhaps matching TRBD2 (7 bases). The CDR3 sequence is 14 residues long. Germline V lookup: CDR1 SGHNT, CDR2 YYREEE (reference sequence). V shed 7 bases and J shed 6 bases, with 17 bases lying between them. The CDR3 spells CASLGGTKSNEQFF. In DNA form, the CDR3 reads TGTGCCAGCCTAGGGGGGACTAAAAGCAATGAGCAGTTCTTC.

The chain links TRBV3-1 (or the pseudogene TRBV3-2) to TRBJ2-5; 7 nucleotides line up with TRBD2. Germline CDR1 LGHDT, CDR2 YNNKEL (reference sequence). V shed 0 bases, J shed 4 bases, and the junction held 2 bases outside the gene matches. The CDR3 is 14 residues long. CDR3 sequence: CASSQDTGGETQYF. CDR3 nucleotide sequence: TGTGCCAGCAGCCAAGATACGGGGGGAGAGACCCAGTACTTC.

This chain uses TRBV6-5 with TRBJ1-2; 9 bases fit TRBD1. V shed 5 bases, J shed 5 bases, and the junction held 6 bases outside the gene matches. Germline V gene sequence: CDR1 MNHEY, CDR2 SVGAGI. The CDR3 is made up of 14 amino acids. The CDR3 DNA follows: TGTGCCAGCAGTCCGGGGGGGACAGGGTATGGCTACACCTTC. Translated: CASSPGGTGYGYTF.

This clone was observed a single time. The rearrangement links TRBV7-2 to TRBJ1-1; weak D call: TRBD1 (6 bases). The CDR3 loop spans 13 amino acids. V shed 6 bases and J shed 8 bases, with 16 bases lying between them. Germline lookup yields CDR1 SGHTA and CDR2 FQGNSA. Here the CDR3 reads CASRGMTGTEAFF. CDR3 nucleotides: TGTGCCAGCAGGGGAATGACCGGGACAGAAGCTTTCTTT.

The chain recombines TRBV29-1 with TRBJ1-1; D may be TRBD1 (5 bases). This CDR3 contains 13 residues. V was clipped by 7 bases and J by 1 base, with 13 bases between them. In germline, CDR1 is SQVTM, CDR2 ANQGSEA. CDR3 region: CSARGGENTEAFF. The CDR3 coding sequence is TGCAGCGCTAGGGGTGGGGAGAACACTGAAGCTTTCTTT.

V usage is TRBV18 and J usage is TRBJ2-3; D may be TRBD2 (5 bases). Germline assignment: CDR1 KGHSH and CDR2 LQKENI. The CDR3 spans 13 residues. V was clipped by 5 bases and J by 6 bases, with 12 bases between them. This CDR3 reads CASSGSSGDTQYF. CDR3 in DNA: TGTGCCAGCTCAGGGTCTTCGGGGGATACGCAGTATTTT.

The DNA of the CDR3 is TGTGCCAGCAGTGGGACTCCAGCGGGGGGGCCAAGGGATACGCAGTATTTT. Translated: CASSGTPAGGPRDTQYF. The chain recombines TRBV25-1 with TRBJ2-3; 10 nucleotides agree with TRBD2. V was pared by 4 bases and J by 6 bases, with 13 bases of the junction left unmatched. CDR3 length: 17 amino acids. Germline V gene data show CDR1 as MGHDK and CDR2 as SYGVNS.

V gene TRBV6-6 combines with J gene TRBJ1-3; the match to TRBD1 covers 7 bases. The germline gives CDR1 MNHNY, CDR2 SVGAGI (reference sequence). J was trimmed by 2 bases and V by 2 bases; bases with no gene match: 3. The length of the CDR3 is 15 residues. The CDR3 DNA is TGTGCCAGCAGTTACGACAGGGCAGCTGGAAACACCATATATTTT. As protein: CASSYDRAAGNTIYF.

V gene TRBV6-5 combines with J gene TRBJ2-5; 10 bases match TRBD2. The CDR3 loop spans 16 amino acids. Germline trimming cut 6 bases from V and 2 bases from J; bases unmatched to any gene: 9. The germline CDR1 and CDR2 sequences are MNHEY and SVGAGI. CDR3 protein: CASSYRSAGGQETQYF. CDR3 DNA: TGTGCCAGCAGCTACCGGTCAGCGGGGGGGCAAGAGACCCAGTACTTC.

The rearrangement uses TRBV27 and TRBJ2-1; D perhaps matches TRBD1 (5 bases). Germline assignment: CDR1 MNHEY and CDR2 SMNVEV (reference sequence). Trimming stripped 6 bases from V and 5 bases from J, with 14 bases between. This CDR3 comprises 14 residues. The CDR3 nucleotides read TGTGCCAGCAGAGCCAGGGCTAGAGACAATGAGCAGTTCTTC. Amino acids: CASRARARDNEQFF.

V and J are TRBV7-8 and TRBJ1-1; D remains unclear. Germline V CDR1 and CDR2: SGHVS, FQNEAQ. Trimming took off 6 bases at V and 4 bases at J, with 15 bases between the two ends. This CDR3 spans 14 amino acids. CDR3 sequence reads: CASRSRVDSTEAFF. CDR3 in DNA: TGTGCCAGCAGGTCTCGAGTCGATTCCACTGAAGCTTTCTTT.

The table lists this clone with a count of one. The rearrangement uses TRBV7-2 and TRBJ2-1; the match to TRBD2 covers 12 bases. This CDR3 spans 17 amino acids. Germline CDR1 and CDR2: SGHTA and FQGNSA. Trimming removed 1 base from V and 6 bases from J; junction bases left unmatched: 7. Here the CDR3 DNA reads TGTGCCAGCAGCTTAGGTTCTAGCGGGGGGGCGGTCAATGAGCAGTTCTTC. Translated: CASSLGSSGGAVNEQFF.

For this clone: Within the sample, other DNA sequences also encode this same CDR3. The chain is built from TRBV27 and TRBJ2-3, with D perhaps matching TRBD2 (6 bases). V shed 2 bases and J shed 6 bases, with 6 bases lying between them. This CDR3 is 12 amino acids long. From germline, CDR1 is MNHEY and CDR2 SMNVEV (reference sequence). CDR3 residues: CASSLGGDTQYF. The CDR3 coding sequence is TGTGCCAGCAGTTTAGGAGGGGATACGCAGTATTTT.

DNA of the CDR3: TGTGCCACCAGCCGCCGATTTATAACCCATCAGGGGCTGCCCTCCTACGAGCAGTACTTC. Protein sequence: CATSRRFITHQGLPSYEQYF. This chain connects TRBV15 to TRBJ2-7, with D perhaps matching TRBD1 (6 bases). The CDR3 is 20 amino acids. Germline-derived CDR1 and CDR2 are LNHNV and YYDKDF (reference sequence). V was trimmed by 5 bases and J by 0 bases, leaving 29 bases between them.

CDR3 in DNA: TGCGCCAGCAGCACCTTAGCGGGATCAATCGAGACCCAGTACTTC. Encoded protein: CASSTLAGSIETQYF. The chain employs TRBV5-1 and TRBJ2-5; TRBD2 matches 8 bases. Germline values: CDR1 SGHRS, CDR2 YFSETQ. The V gene end was trimmed by 4 bases and the J gene end by 5 bases; junction bases not matched to a gene: 10. The CDR3 contains 15 residues.

About this clone itself: This CDR3 is also generated by other DNA sequences in the sample. This chain joins TRBV5-6 and TRBJ1-3; D is unresolved. V was shortened by 2 bases and J by 0 bases, with 6 bases between the two germline ends. This CDR3 contains 14 residues. The V gene's germline CDR1 is SGHDT and CDR2 YYEEEE. The CDR3 loop is CASSFRVSGNTIYF. The CDR3 nucleotides read TGTGCCAGCAGCTTTCGGGTCTCTGGAAACACCATATATTTT.

The rearrangement joins TRBV2 to TRBJ1-2, with D tentatively TRBD1 (5 bases). The CDR3 contains 14 residues. Trimming removed 3 bases at V and 8 bases at J, with 16 bases between. The germline V gene encodes CDR1 SNHLY and CDR2 FYNNEI. CDR3 sequence reads: CASSEGFGGTGYTF. The DNA for the CDR3 is TGTGCCAGCAGTGAGGGGTTCGGGGGGACGGGCTACACCTTC.

Remarks on this clone: The same CDR3 arises from other DNA sequences in this sample as well. This chain links TRBV19 with TRBJ2-5; D is perhaps TRBD1 (6 bases). V shed 9 bases and J shed 5 bases, with 10 bases lying between them. Germline-derived CDR1 and CDR2 are LNHDA and SQIVND (reference sequence). The CDR3 spans 11 residues. CDR3: CASRGGETQYF. CDR3 DNA: TGTGCCAGCAGGGGTGGGGAGACCCAGTACTTC.

This clone turned up a few times. The chain employs TRBV6-5 and TRBJ1-2; D not certain. Looked up from germline, CDR1 is MNHEY and CDR2 is SVGAGI. V lost 3 bases, J lost 3 bases, and 8 bases lay in between. This CDR3 has 13 amino acids. CDR3 bases: TGTGCCAGCAGTTATCAAACAGACTATGGCTACACCTTC. Its protein product is CASSYQTDYGYTF.